The rows below give T cell receptor beta chains drawn from one sample of a study of regulatory T cells in long-lasting Graves disease. TCRdb re-called the multiplex PCR reads with MiXCR, one entry per CDR3 protein. The sample holds hundreds of thousands of distinct CDR3 sequences; around 17% are singletons and the top ten take roughly 18%. These same data were also listed under a study on T cells in Graves' hyperthyroidism and ophthalmopathy.

The input for sequencing was peripheral blood mononuclear cells (PBMCs), taken at new diagnosis, from a patient treated with antithyroid drugs. Source of these receptors: a woman in her twenties or thirties with Graves disease. CDR3s include the opening cysteine and the closing phenylalanine or tryptophan. A D gene is named only where the DNA matches it firmly. Clone size is shown for a subset of rows, as once, few, many or a class of expanded clone.

abundance	d_gene	j_gene	v_gene	CDR3nt	CDR3aa
NA	NA	TRBJ1-2	TRBV6-1	TGTGCCAGCGGCAGGGATGGCTACACCTTC	CASGRDGYTF
many	NA	TRBJ2-1	TRBV7-2	TGTGCCAGCAGCCCACCTCGGAGGGTTGATGAGCAGTTCTTC	CASSPPRRVDEQFF
many	NA	TRBJ2-7	TRBV27	TGTGCCAGCAGTTTGGCCCCCAGCGGGCTAGCCTACGAGCAGTACTTC	CASSLAPSGLAYEQYF
many	NA	TRBJ1-1	TRBV20-1	TGCAGTGCTAGAGGCGGTGGGGGAAGGGTCACTGAAGCTTTCTTT	CSARGGGGRVTEAFF
few	TRBD1	TRBJ1-1	TRBV14	TGTGCCAGCAGCCAAGTACAGGGGGCGCGGGCTTTCTTT	CASSQVQGARAFF
many	NA	TRBJ1-1	TRBV24-1	TGTGCCTCAAGGGACGGATTGAACACTGAAGCTTTCTTT	CASRDGLNTEAFF
many	TRBD1	TRBJ2-1	TRBV7-9	TGTGCCAGCAGCTTAAGGGGACAGGGAACGAATGAGCAGTTCTTC	CASSLRGQGTNEQFF
many	NA	TRBJ1-2	TRBV6-5	TGTGCCAGCAGTTCTAGGCTTAACTATGGCTACACCTTC	CASSSRLNYGYTF
few	NA	TRBJ1-3	TRBV6-5	TGTGCCAGCAGTTATGAGAGCTCTGGAAACACCATATATTTT	CASSYESSGNTIYF
many	NA	TRBJ1-2	TRBV28	TGTGCCAGTAGAACAGAAACTAACTATGGCTACACCTTC	CASRTETNYGYTF
few	NA	TRBJ2-5	TRBV4-1	TGCGCCAGCAGCCAAGAACGCGGAACGTACCAAGAGACCCAGTACTTC	CASSQERGTYQETQYF
NA	TRBD1	TRBJ2-7	TRBV19	TGTGCCAGTAGTACGGGACAGGTATACTACGAGCAGTACTTC	CASSTGQVYYEQYF
NA	NA	TRBJ2-2	TRBV9	TGTGCCAGCAGACCAGGGCAGGCCACCGCTGGGGAGCTGTTTTTT	CASRPGQATAGELFF
once	NA	TRBJ2-7	TRBV27	TGTGCCAGTGGACAGCTCGTTTCCTACGAGCAGTACTTC	CASGQLVSYEQYF
NA	NA	TRBJ2-3	TRBV5-1	TGCGCCAGCAAGGCCCGCATGGGGAGCACAGATACGCAGTATTTT	CASKARMGSTDTQYF
few	TRBD2	TRBJ2-1	TRBV5-1	TGCGCCAGCAGAGTCGGGGTTAGCGGGAACAATGAGCAGTTCTTC	CASRVGVSGNNEQFF
few	NA	TRBJ2-3	TRBV27	TGTGCCAGCAGTTTATCGTCGTCAGATACGCAGTATTTT	CASSLSSSDTQYF
few	NA	TRBJ1-2	TRBV6-4	TGTGCCAGCAGTGAAGGGAGCCCTAACTATGGCTACACCTTC	CASSEGSPNYGYTF
NA	NA	TRBJ2-2	TRBV20-1	TGCAGTGCTAGAGACATCGGCAGCCCGAACACCGGGGAGCTGTTTTTT	CSARDIGSPNTGELFF
NA	NA	TRBJ2-7	TRBV27	TGTGCCAGCAGTTTAGTACCCAGGGGTCAGGGCTACGAGCAGTACTTC	CASSLVPRGQGYEQYF
many	NA	TRBJ1-2	TRBV6-1	TGTGCCAGCAGTGCGACGGCCGTGGGCTATGGCTACACCTTC	CASSATAVGYGYTF
many	TRBD1	TRBJ1-1	TRBV28	TGTGCCAGCGTGACAGGGAAGGCTGAAGCTTTCTTT	CASVTGKAEAFF
NA	TRBD2	TRBJ2-1	TRBV20-1	TGCAGTGCTAGATCAGAGGGACTAGCGGTGTACAATGAGCAGTTCTTC	CSARSEGLAVYNEQFF
NA	NA	TRBJ2-7	TRBV18	TGTGCCAGCTCACTTAGGCAGACCTACGAGCAGTACTTC	CASSLRQTYEQYF
NA	TRBD2	TRBJ2-1	TRBV2	TGTGCCAGCAGGGTTCCCCGGGACCCAGCGGGAAGCTACAATGAGCAGTTCTTC	CASRVPRDPAGSYNEQFF
many	TRBD1	TRBJ1-4	TRBV2	TGTGCCAGCCGGGACAGAAGGTCTGAAAAACTGTTTTTT	CASRDRRSEKLFF
NA	TRBD2	TRBJ2-3	TRBV5-1	TGCGCCAGCAGCCAACAGGTCACAACGGGAGGAACAGATACGCAGTATTTT	CASSQQVTTGGTDTQYF
few	NA	TRBJ2-1	TRBV20-1	TGCAGTATGGCCAGCGATGAGCAGTTCTTC	CSMASDEQFF
many	TRBD2	TRBJ2-7	TRBV7-2	TGTGCCAGCAGCTTAGCATCCCTAGCGGCCTCCTACGAGCAGTACTTC	CASSLASLAASYEQYF
many	TRBD2	TRBJ2-1	TRBV5-1	TGCGCCAGCAGCTTGCAGGGCGGGAGGGCCGTGAATGAGCAGTTCTTC	CASSLQGGRAVNEQFF
many	TRBD1	TRBJ2-3	TRBV20-1	TGCAGTGCTAGAGACGTGCGCGGGACAGGGGTTTTGGCAGATACGCAGTATTTT	CSARDVRGTGVLADTQYF
NA	TRBD1	TRBJ2-7	TRBV3-1	TGTGCCAGCAGCCAAGTCGGGACAGGGGCCACCTACGAGCAGTACTTC	CASSQVGTGATYEQYF
many	NA	TRBJ1-4	TRBV20-1	TGCAGTGGGAAGGAGGGAGCTAATGAAAAACTGTTTTTT	CSGKEGANEKLFF
few	TRBD2	TRBJ2-1	TRBV6-1	TGTGCCAGCAACCTAGCGGGAGGGGACAATGAGCAGTTCTTC	CASNLAGGDNEQFF
few	TRBD2	TRBJ2-1	TRBV5-1	TGCGCCAGCAGCGGCGTACTAGCGGGAGACAATGAGCAGTTCTTC	CASSGVLAGDNEQFF
NA	TRBD2	TRBJ2-1	TRBV7-9	TGTGCCAGCAGCTCGGGAGTAGCGGGAGCATTCCGGTTCTTC	CASSSGVAGAFRFF
NA	NA	TRBJ1-4	TRBV25-1	TGTGCCAGCAGTGACCACCGGGACAACCTCAGTAATGAAAAACTGTTTTTT	CASSDHRDNLSNEKLFF
many	NA	TRBJ1-2	TRBV20-1	TGCAGTGCTAGAGATTCCTCTAGCGGGTCTGGCTACACCTTC	CSARDSSSGSGYTF
few	NA	TRBJ2-5	TRBV28	TGTGCCAGCAGTTTCGTAGTTTGGGATCAGTACTTC	CASSFVVWDQYF
many	TRBD1	TRBJ1-6	TRBV6-1	TGTGCCAGCAGCCCCACCGGGACAGGGAAATCACCCCTCCACTTT	CASSPTGTGKSPLHF
few	TRBD1	TRBJ2-7	TRBV29-1	TGCAGCGTTTGGGACAGGGGGAGCGGGCAGTACTTC	CSVWDRGSGQYF
NA	NA	TRBJ2-6	TRBV14	TGTGCCAGCGGTAACTCTGGGGCCAACGTCCTGACTTTC	CASGNSGANVLTF
few	NA	TRBJ2-7	TRBV10-3	TGTGCCATCAGTGAAATAGGAGGAACCTCCTACGAGCAGTACTTC	CAISEIGGTSYEQYF
NA	TRBD1	TRBJ2-1	TRBV29-1	TGCAGCGTTAAACCTCCGACAGGGGGATTCAACAATGAGCAGTTCTTC	CSVKPPTGGFNNEQFF
many	NA	TRBJ1-1	TRBV28	TGTGCCAGCAGTTCGACGGGGGGGGCGAACACTGAAGCTTTCTTT	CASSSTGGANTEAFF
NA	NA	TRBJ2-1	TRBV11-2	TGTGCCAGCAGCAAGCCTCGGCTAGGAGCCAGTAACAATGAGCAGTTCTTC	CASSKPRLGASNNEQFF
few	NA	TRBJ2-5	TRBV24-1	TGTGCCACCAGTGATTTGGTCCGCGGAGGGCAAGAGACCCAGTACTTC	CATSDLVRGGQETQYF
few	NA	TRBJ2-3	TRBV7-3	TGTGCCAGCAGTGAGTGGGGGATCAGCACAGATACGCAGTATTTT	CASSEWGISTDTQYF
many	NA	TRBJ1-2	TRBV7-9	TGTGCCAGCAGTCTAACAGAGGGCGGCTACACCTTC	CASSLTEGGYTF